The rows below give T cell receptor beta chains drawn from one sample of a study of blood T cell repertoires in COVID-19. This table comes from immunoSEQ multiplex PCR, and its TCRdb copy is limited to in-frame clones, with some not included. This sample carries 300,000 or so clones, around four fifths of them seen once, and the ten largest clones take 4.1%. The sample consisted of peripheral blood. The receptors come from a woman aged 50 to 60 with active or convalescent COVID-19. The CDR3 runs from the conserved cysteine through the conserved F or W.

j_call cdr3_length v_call cdr3_aa
TRBJ1-1 13 TRBV14 CASSQPGGAEAFF
TRBJ1-1 12 TRBV5-6 CASSVNRGEAFF
TRBJ2-7 12 TRBV28 CASSPDPYEQYF
TRBJ1-1 15 TRBV6-5 CASSPQDRLLTEAFF
TRBJ2-2 15 TRBV5-1 CASSTGQTNTGELFF
TRBJ2-7 13 TRBV7-9 CASSPQVSYEQYF
TRBJ2-1 19 TRBV24-1 CATSVPPGLAGKPYNEQFF
TRBJ2-7 15 TRBV4-1 CARSRPGQGIVEQYF
TRBJ2-7 16 TRBV23-1 CASSPTGPRSAYEQYF
TRBJ2-7 15 TRBV5-1 CASSLFAGGGDEQYF
TRBJ1-2 12 TRBV7-9 CASGSPNYGYTF
TRBJ2-2 16 TRBV9 CASSGIRSANTGELFF
TRBJ2-2 16 TRBV30 CAWSPLAGLNTGELFF
TRBJ1-3 13 TRBV18 CASSPGDRATIYF
TRBJ2-3 16 TRBV19 CASNPELSSGLDTQYF
TRBJ1-2 14 TRBV29-1 CSVNWDRAYQGYTF
TRBJ2-5 16 TRBV5-6 CASSPRDRVSIRTQYF
TRBJ2-2 17 TRBV4-1 CASSQVARGRYGGELFF
TRBJ2-2 15 TRBV28 CASSAHGTVTGELFF
TRBJ2-4 17 TRBV7-3 CASRLVVAGGAKNIQYF
TRBJ1-1 13 TRBV30 CAWSVGANTEAFF
TRBJ1-2 16 TRBV7-9 CASSLPRVLYNYGYTF
TRBJ1-1 16 TRBV5-1 CASSLDRRVSGTEAFF
TRBJ1-6 15 TRBV4-1 CASRDRDSYNSPLHF
TRBJ1-6 13 TRBV28 CASSRNSNSPLHF
TRBJ2-1 16 TRBV19 CASSATSGRTYNEQFF
TRBJ1-4 14 TRBV28 CASSPRDIMEKLFF
TRBJ1-5 14 TRBV7-9 CASSPTGGNQPQHF
TRBJ2-6 13 TRBV2 CASLYSGANVLTF
TRBJ1-3 16 TRBV27 CASSFGVPSSGNTIYF
TRBJ1-6 14 TRBV28 CASSLGRRYEPLHF
TRBJ1-1 11 TRBV7-6 CASSSDTEAFF
TRBJ1-2 12 TRBV28 CASTQWGLGYTF
TRBJ1-2 15 TRBV4-1 CASSQETGGRSSYTF
TRBJ2-2 15 TRBV7-3 CASSSELGSSGELFF
TRBJ2-2 14 TRBV5-1 CASSWRTNTGELFF
TRBJ2-2 16 TRBV5-5 CASSSNPGTGVGELFF
TRBJ2-3 18 TRBV10-3 CAISESLTSGTSTDTQYF
TRBJ1-1 14 TRBV7-2 CASTETGVNTEAFF
TRBJ2-3 13 TRBV11-3 CASSARLADTQYF
TRBJ1-5 13 TRBV5-8 CASSDSFNQPQHF